The 2 T cell receptor beta chains listed next were all sequenced from one sample in a study of blood T cell repertoires in COVID-19. Assay: immunoSEQ multiplex PCR; the TCRdb copy retains only in-frame clones and omits some. The data contain around 280,000 clones, 86% of them singletons. Material: peripheral blood. The receptors originated from a woman in her thirties who had recovered from COVID-19.

V gene TRBV5-1 combines with J gene TRBJ2-7; D gene ambiguous. The CDR3 runs 15 residues. The germline CDR1 and CDR2 sequences are SGHRS and YFSETQ. V was clipped by 4 bases and J by 6 bases, with 20 bases between them. The DNA of the CDR3 is TGCGCCAGCAGCCGAGACACGAAAGTCCTCTCCGAGCAGTACTTC. It is translated as CASSRDTKVLSEQYF.

The V call is TRBV4-1, the J call TRBJ2-1; D gene ambiguous. The CDR3 length is 14 residues. V lost 2 bases and J lost 5, with 10 bases in between. Germline CDR1 reads MGHRA; CDR2 reads YSYEKL. CDR3 region: CASSQHSWNNEQFF. CDR3 nucleotide sequence: TGCGCCAGCAGCCAACATAGCTGGAACAATGAGCAGTTCTTC.